The 3 T cell receptor beta chains below come from one sample, sequenced in a study of tumor-infiltrating lymphocytes in localized non-small cell lung cancer. Repertoires were generated with immunoSEQ multiplex PCR, while TCRdb's copy carries only in-frame clones and drops some. The sample includes thousands of clones, 70% to 75% seen only once; the top ten take about 30%. The specimen was lung tumor tissue. The origin of the receptors is a human donor with non-small cell lung cancer.

The rearrangement uses TRBV28 and TRBJ2-3; D gene unclear. CDR1 MDHEN and CDR2 SYDVKM come from the germline V gene. Trimming removed 1 base at V and 2 bases at J, with 10 bases between. The CDR3 loop spans 15 amino acids. The CDR3 reads CASSLSVPTTDTQYF. In nucleotides, the CDR3 is TGTGCCAGCAGTTTATCAGTTCCGACCACAGATACGCAGTATTTT.

V gene TRBV29-1 combines with J gene TRBJ1-2; 8 bases fit TRBD1. V lost 2 bases, J lost 4 bases, and 3 bases stayed unmatched. Germline loops: CDR1 SQVTM, CDR2 ANQGSEA. This CDR3 is 13 amino acids long. This CDR3 reads CSVELQGGYGYTF. The CDR3 DNA reads TGCAGCGTTGAATTACAGGGGGGCTATGGCTACACCTTC.

J is TRBJ2-1 and V is TRBV11-1; D may match TRBD1 or TRBD2 (5 bases each). This CDR3 region has 16 residues. Between the trimmed V and J ends, which lost 5 bases and 0 bases, there was a span of 14 bases. The V gene's germline CDR1 is SGHAT and CDR2 FQDESV (reference sequence). The CDR3 here is CASSEGQLSSYNEQFF. The CDR3 region has the DNA TGTGCCAGCAGCGAGGGGCAGTTGAGCTCCTACAATGAGCAGTTCTTC.